The 28 T cell receptor beta chains in this list originate from one sample, sequenced in a study of OX40 agonist ivuxolimab in advanced cancers. Produced via immunoSEQ multiplex PCR; TCRdb's table is partial and in-frame only. The table includes about 50,000 clones, around 87% detected once. Here the sequenced sample was CD4+ or CD8+ T cells sorted from blood, taken in a trial of the OX40 agonist ivuxolimab. The receptor set was obtained from an adult with an advanced solid tumor such as melanoma, head and neck, liver or kidney cancer.

The rearrangement links TRBV9 to TRBJ2-2, with D possibly TRBD1 on 6 matching bases. Germline V CDR1 and CDR2: SGDLS, YYNGEE. This CDR3 contains 15 residues. Trimming left V 4 bases short and J 1 base short, with 11 bases between. This CDR3 is CASSRWTENTGELFF. DNA for the CDR3: TGTGCCAGCAGCAGGTGGACAGAGAACACCGGGGAGCTGTTTTTT. Full variable domain (outside the CDR3, taken from reference TRBV9 and TRBJ2-2): DSGVTQTPKHLITATGQRVTLRCSPRSGDLSVYWYQQSLDQGLQFLIQYYNGEERAKGNILERFSAQQFPDLHSELNLSSLELGDSALYFCASSRWTENTGELFFGEGSRLTVL.

The chain joins TRBV9 to TRBJ1-2; 7 bases align to TRBD1. CDR1 is SGDLS, CDR2 YYNGEE, per germline. Trimming cost V 0 bases and J 8 bases; bases outside gene matches: 13. The CDR3 contains 16 residues. CDR3: CASSVEVSAQGKGYTF. The CDR3 region has the DNA TGTGCCAGCAGCGTAGAGGTATCGGCACAGGGGAAAGGCTACACCTTC.

A single count supports this clone. V is TRBV10-2 and J is TRBJ1-3; D remains unclear. The CDR3 spans 14 residues. Per the germline V gene, CDR1 is WSHSY and CDR2 is SAAADI. V lost 2 bases to trimming and J lost 0 bases, with 5 bases between them. The CDR3 here is CASSERVSGNTIYF. DNA for the CDR3: TGCGCCAGCAGTGAGAGGGTCTCTGGAAACACCATATATTTT.

The sample holds one count of this clone. CDR3: CASSLVSGLGNVLTF. CDR3 bases: TGTGCCAGCAGCTTAGTATCCGGGTTGGGCAACGTCCTGACTTTC. The chain has TRBV11-2 and TRBJ2-6; no reliable D call. This CDR3 region has 15 residues. From germline, CDR1 is SGHAT and CDR2 FQNNGV. Deletions cut 1 base from V and 9 bases from J, with 13 bases between.

Details on this clone: A junction end diverges from the germline sequence, so it may reflect a read error. The chain carries TRBV5-1 and TRBJ2-5; D remains ambiguous. The CDR3 extends over 14 amino acids. CDR1 SGHRS and CDR2 YFSETQ come from the germline V gene. This CDR3 reads CTSSPVGPQETQYF. In nucleotides, the CDR3 is TGCACCAGCAGCCCGGTGGGCCCGCAAGAGACCCAGTACTTC.

The chain recombines TRBV18 with TRBJ1-2; 7 bases match TRBD1. The CDR3 is 15 amino acids. The V segment lost 5 bases and the J segment 3 bases; nucleotides outside the gene matches: 9. In germline, CDR1 is KGHSH, CDR2 LQKENI. DNA of the CDR3: TGTGCCAGCTCATCAACAGGGGAATTTGACTATGGCTACACCTTC. Its translation is CASSSTGEFDYGYTF.

The genes are TRBV7-9 and TRBJ2-3, with D maybe TRBD2 (6 bases). Trimming removed 1 base from V and 3 bases from J, with 11 bases in between. The CDR3 runs 15 residues. Germline loops: CDR1 SEHNR, CDR2 FQNEAQ (reference sequence). In DNA, the CDR3 is TGTGCCAGCAGCTTAGATGGAGGAGGGACAGATACGCAGTATTTT. This translates into CASSLDGGGTDTQYF.

The chain recombines TRBV29-1 with TRBJ1-4, with 7 bases that match TRBD1. Trimming removed 6 bases from V and 6 bases from J; junction bases left unmatched: 10. This CDR3 comprises 14 residues. Germline lookup yields CDR1 SQVTM and CDR2 ANQGSEA. As DNA, the CDR3 is TGCAGCGTCCGCTCCGGGACAGCGGATGAAAAACTGTTTTTT. Translated, it gives CSVRSGTADEKLFF.

The chain recombines TRBV18 with TRBJ1-2, with 8 bases matching TRBD1. V was pared by 3 bases and J by 5 bases, with 8 bases of the junction left unmatched. The V gene's germline CDR1 is KGHSH and CDR2 LQKENI. This CDR3 has 15 residues. The CDR3 DNA sequence: TGTGCCAGCTCACCCCCACAGGGGGGGCATTATGGCTACACCTTC. Protein product: CASSPPQGGHYGYTF.

The rearrangement links TRBV7-3 to TRBJ1-1; D unclear. The CDR3 loop spans 14 amino acids. Trimming took 2 bases from V and 3 from J, leaving 10 bases between them. Germline lookup yields CDR1 SGHTA and CDR2 FQGTGA. CDR3 protein: CASSLSGEYTEAFF. The DNA for the CDR3 is TGTGCCAGCAGCTTATCCGGGGAGTACACTGAAGCTTTCTTT.

The V call is TRBV28, the J call TRBJ2-7; 8 nucleotides align to TRBD2. The CDR3 contains 14 residues. CDR1 is MDHEN and CDR2 is SYDVKM in the germline V gene. V lost 7 bases and J lost 7; bases outside the gene matches: 12. CDR3: CASTRFSGVEEQYF. CDR3 bases: TGTGCCAGCACCCGATTTAGCGGGGTTGAGGAGCAGTACTTC.

The chain links TRBV6-1 to TRBJ1-5, with a weak D call TRBD1 (5 bases). Per the germline V gene, CDR1 is MNHNS and CDR2 is SASEGT. Trimming pared 2 bases from V and 6 bases from J, leaving 8 bases between. There are 13 residues in the CDR3. The CDR3 protein is CASSEQGGQPQHF. The CDR3, as DNA: TGTGCCAGCAGTGAACAGGGCGGTCAGCCCCAGCATTTT.

This chain uses TRBV4-2 with TRBJ2-3, with no clear D. The CDR3 is made up of 12 amino acids. V lost 2 bases and J 2 bases, leaving 2 bases between the germline ends. Germline V CDR1 and CDR2: LGHNA, YNFKEQ. CDR3 sequence reads: CASSQTTDTQYF. CDR3 in DNA: TGTGCCAGCAGCCAAACCACAGATACGCAGTATTTT.

The chain carries TRBV2 and TRBJ1-1; possible D gene TRBD1, 6 bases. Trimming pared 7 bases from V and 1 base from J, leaving 13 bases between. Germline lookup yields CDR1 SNHLY and CDR2 FYNNEI. The CDR3 spans 14 residues. CDR3 in DNA: TGTGCCAGCAACGGACAGTCTTCGAACACTGAAGCTTTCTTT. It translates to CASNGQSSNTEAFF. The whole variable domain, remainder taken from reference TRBV2 and TRBJ1-1, is EPEVTQTPSHQVTQMGQEVILRCVPISNHLYFYWYRQILGQKVEFLVSFYNNEISEKSEIFDDQFSVERPDGSNFTLKIRSTKLEDSAMYFCASNGQSSNTEAFFGQGTRLTVV.

The DNA for the CDR3 is TGTGCCAGCAGCCCCGGCGGACGGGACAGGGATAATTCACCCCTCCACTTT. This translates into CASSPGGRDRDNSPLHF. The chain links TRBV9 to TRBJ1-6; 9 nucleotides agree with TRBD1. The CDR3 loop spans 17 amino acids. Germline CDR1 reads SGDLS; CDR2 reads YYNGEE. The V segment lost 4 bases and the J segment 5 bases; nucleotides outside the gene matches: 10.

V and J are TRBV6-4 and TRBJ2-1, with TRBD1 identical over 11 bases. Germline assignment: CDR1 MRHNA and CDR2 SNTAGT. The CDR3 runs 15 residues. The trim removed 6 bases at V and 9 bases at J, leaving 10 bases unmatched. DNA of the CDR3: TGTGCCAGCAGAGCTGGACAGGGGGCATACGGTGAGCAGTTCTTC. Translating it yields CASRAGQGAYGEQFF.

The CDR3 coding sequence is TGTGCCACCAGCAGAACAACCGGGACAGGAAACATTCAGTACTTC. Its translation: CATSRTTGTGNIQYF. This chain connects TRBV15 to TRBJ2-4, with TRBD1 matching 8 bases. The CDR3 is 15 residues long. The germline gives CDR1 LNHNV, CDR2 YYDKDF (reference sequence). Trimming cost V 2 bases and J 6 bases; bases outside gene matches: 6. The full variable domain, in which reference TRBV15 and TRBJ2-4 provide the parts outside the CDR3, is DAMVIQNPRYQVTQFGKPVTLSCSQTLNHNVMYWYQQKSSQAPKLLFHYYDKDFNNEADTPDNFQSRRPNTSFCFLDIRSPGLGDTAMYLCATSRTTGTGNIQYFGAGTRLSVL.

This clone was observed a single time. The gene calls are TRBV7-9 and TRBJ2-5; D remains ambiguous. The germline gives CDR1 SEHNR, CDR2 FQNEAQ (reference sequence). The CDR3 loop spans 15 amino acids. The germline V and J ends were trimmed by 5 bases and 2 bases, with 15 bases remaining between them. The CDR3 DNA follows: TGTGCCAGCAGCGCCAGACGTCAGGTTCAAGAGACCCAGTACTTC. It specifies CASSARRQVQETQYF.

The gene calls are TRBV4-1 and TRBJ2-7, with 8 nucleotides matching TRBD1. This CDR3 comprises 15 residues. In germline, CDR1 is MGHRA, CDR2 YSYEKL. V shed 3 bases, J shed 1 base, and the junction held 5 bases outside the gene matches. In DNA form, the CDR3 reads TGCGCCAGCAGCCACGGACAGGGTGGGTCCTACGAGCAGTACTTC. Amino acid sequence: CASSHGQGGSYEQYF.

Comments on this clone: Within the sample, other DNA sequences also encode this same CDR3. The chain is built from TRBV7-2 and TRBJ2-7, with D maybe TRBD1 (5 bases). V lost 3 bases to trimming and J lost 1 base, with 10 bases between them. The CDR3 is 14 amino acids. The germline V gene encodes CDR1 SGHTA and CDR2 FQGNSA. CDR3 in DNA: TGTGCCAGCAGCTTTGACAGAAATTCCTACGAGCAGTACTTC. Translation gives CASSFDRNSYEQYF. Complete variable domain (other parts from reference TRBV7-2 and TRBJ2-7): GAGVSQSPSNKVTEKGKDVELRCDPISGHTALYWYRQSLGQGLEFLIYFQGNSAPDKSGLPSDRFSAERTGGSVSTLTIQRTQQEDSAVYLCASSFDRNSYEQYFGPGTRLTVT.

The chain joins TRBV19 to TRBJ2-6; 7 bases are a match to TRBD1. Looked up from germline, CDR1 is LNHDA and CDR2 is SQIVND (reference sequence). There are 17 residues in the CDR3. With 6 bases clipped from V and 1 base from J, the junction kept 9 bases outside the gene matches. CDR3 nucleotide sequence: TGTGCCAGTAGCCGACAGGGAGTAGCGTCTGGGGCCAACGTCCTGACTTTC. It codes for CASSRQGVASGANVLTF.

The V and J genes are TRBV7-2 and TRBJ2-1, with D perhaps given as TRBD1 or TRBD2 (5 bases each). V was cut by 5 bases and J by 6 bases, with 14 bases left in between. Germline CDR1 is SGHTA and CDR2 is FQGNSA. This CDR3 contains 14 residues. In DNA, the CDR3 is TGTGCCAGCAGCACTACCGGGACCATCAATGAGCAGTTCTTC. Residues: CASSTTGTINEQFF. The entire variable domain, with the rest obtained from reference TRBV7-2 and TRBJ2-1, is as follows: GAGVSQSPSNKVTEKGKDVELRCDPISGHTALYWYRQSLGQGLEFLIYFQGNSAPDKSGLPSDRFSAERTGGSVSTLTIQRTQQEDSAVYLCASSTTGTINEQFFGPGTRLTVL.

V and J are TRBV2 and TRBJ2-7; 8 bases line up with TRBD2. Germline CDR1 is SNHLY and CDR2 is FYNNEI. The V and J ends lost 5 bases and 2 bases, in that order; junction bases with no gene match: 8. This CDR3 spans 15 amino acids. The CDR3 region is CASSLASGRAYEQYF. For the CDR3, the DNA is TGTGCCAGCAGTCTGGCTAGCGGGCGCGCCTACGAGCAGTACTTC.

This clone came up once. The chain is built from TRBV5-5 and TRBJ2-7, with TRBD1 matching over 9 bases. V shed 3 bases and J 2 bases; nucleotides not matched to a gene: 3. Germline lookup yields CDR1 SGHKS and CDR2 YYEKEE (reference sequence). The CDR3 consists of 14 residues. The CDR3 DNA follows: TGTGCCAGCAGCTCGGACAGGGGCCCCTACGAGCAGTACTTC. It specifies CASSSDRGPYEQYF.

The chain couples TRBV5-1 to TRBJ1-3; D is ambiguous. The CDR3 consists of 17 residues. Germline assignment: CDR1 SGHRS and CDR2 YFSETQ. The V end was cut by 0 bases, the J end by 0 bases, with 13 bases between. The CDR3 region has the DNA TGCGCCAGCAGCTTGGAGGTAGGGAAGACCTCTGGAAACACCATATATTTT. Its translation is CASSLEVGKTSGNTIYF.

The V call is TRBV2, the J call TRBJ2-5; D ambiguous. The J call may be incorrect, as the DNA end agrees better with TRBJ2-7. The CDR3 loop spans 11 amino acids. In germline, CDR1 is SNHLY, CDR2 FYNNEI. The CDR3 nucleotides are TGTGCCAGCACTACAGAATACGAGCAGTACTTC. Translation gives CASTTEYEQYF.

The chain uses TRBV2 and TRBJ1-6; D is uncertain. Germline-derived CDR1 and CDR2 are SNHLY and FYNNEI. The CDR3 loop spans 15 amino acids. Between the trimmed V and J ends, which lost 5 bases and 7 bases, there was a span of 15 bases. The CDR3 here is CASSSPNLGNSPLHF. The CDR3 nucleotides are TGTGCCAGCAGTTCACCGAATCTGGGGAATTCACCCCTCCACTTT.

V is TRBV28 and J is TRBJ1-5; D perhaps matches TRBD1 (5 bases). Germline lookup yields CDR1 MDHEN and CDR2 SYDVKM. Trimming left V 10 bases short and J 4 bases short, with 17 bases between. The CDR3 has 14 amino acids. CDR3 bases: TGTGCCACCCACTGGGGGACTCGTAATCAGCCCCAGCATTTT. Translated: CATHWGTRNQPQHF.